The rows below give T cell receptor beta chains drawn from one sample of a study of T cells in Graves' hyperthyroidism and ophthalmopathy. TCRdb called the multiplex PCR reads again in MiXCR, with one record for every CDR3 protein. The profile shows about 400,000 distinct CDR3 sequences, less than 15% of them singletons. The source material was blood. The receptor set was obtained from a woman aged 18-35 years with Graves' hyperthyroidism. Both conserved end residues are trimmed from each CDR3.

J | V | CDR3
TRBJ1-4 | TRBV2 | ASSEDATNEKLF
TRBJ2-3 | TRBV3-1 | ASSPLAPADTQY
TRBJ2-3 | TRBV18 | ASSPRTSGGTDTQY
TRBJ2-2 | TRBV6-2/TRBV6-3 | ASSPRGLAGVHVRGTGELF
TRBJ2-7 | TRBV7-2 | ASSLQQGQVISYEQY
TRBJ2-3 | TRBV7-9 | ASSADWTSGLRDTQY
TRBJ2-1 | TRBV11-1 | ASSLVGGRGSYNEQF
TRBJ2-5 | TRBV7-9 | ASSLDYRGLSTATQETQY
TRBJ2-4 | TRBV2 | ASMGGTLAKNIQY
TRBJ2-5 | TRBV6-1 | ASLDETETQY
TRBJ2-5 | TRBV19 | ASSIDNLSGTQY
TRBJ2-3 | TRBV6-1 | ASMRTGGGDTQY
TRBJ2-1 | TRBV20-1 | SARGQIGLAGYNEQF
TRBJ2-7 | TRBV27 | ASRGEGPYEQY
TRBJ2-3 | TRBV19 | ASSNGADTQY
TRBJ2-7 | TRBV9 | ASSVAGTPVEEQY
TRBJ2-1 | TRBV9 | ASSQGQGAGEQF
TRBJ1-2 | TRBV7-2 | ASSRTVGARDYGYT
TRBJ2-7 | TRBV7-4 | ASRTLSGISYEQY
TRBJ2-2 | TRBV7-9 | ASSQASGNTGELF
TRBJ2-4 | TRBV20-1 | SARLAGEAKNIQY
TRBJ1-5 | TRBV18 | ASSLGGRVDDQPQH
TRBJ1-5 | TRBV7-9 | ASSFGGSGPQH
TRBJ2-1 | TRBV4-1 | ASSQVERYYNEQF
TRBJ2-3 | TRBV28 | ASLPGTGVEDTQY
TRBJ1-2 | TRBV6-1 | ASEGSGRRPNYGYT
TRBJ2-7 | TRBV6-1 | ASSKGPYEQY
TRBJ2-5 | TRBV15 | ATSRVVTGGETQY
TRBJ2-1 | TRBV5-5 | ASSLAGTSNNEQF
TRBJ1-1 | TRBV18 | ASSPMTGGDPEAF
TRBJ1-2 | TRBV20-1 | SARDVRTPYGYT
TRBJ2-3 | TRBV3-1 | ASSHITDTQY
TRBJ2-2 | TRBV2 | ASSEVSGPGELF
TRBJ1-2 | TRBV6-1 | ASSTEGANYGYT
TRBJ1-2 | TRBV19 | ATSDRDYGYT
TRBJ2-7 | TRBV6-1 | ASSESYRAHEQY
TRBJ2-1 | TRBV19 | ASSMALFGGAQRNEQF
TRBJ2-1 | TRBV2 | ASSAVEEQF
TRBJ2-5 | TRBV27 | ASSLSMAGGAETQY
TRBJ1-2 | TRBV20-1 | SAGTSYGYT
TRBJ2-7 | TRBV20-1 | SARVAGGAYEQY
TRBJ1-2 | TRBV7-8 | ASSPAPTGPYGYT
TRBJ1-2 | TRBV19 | ASSGRGFYGYT
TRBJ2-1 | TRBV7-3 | ASSPPRVAEGSEQF
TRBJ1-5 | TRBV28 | ASITGQGGISNQPQH
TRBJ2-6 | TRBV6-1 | ASSVDYSGANVLT